The 13 T cell receptor beta chains given below trace back to one sample, sequenced in a study of T cells in Graves' hyperthyroidism and ophthalmopathy. It was RNA transcripts that yielded the amplified TCR beta CDR3 regions. An initial round of RT-PCR targeting the TCR CDR3 relied on the HTBI primer set. TCRdb reprocessed the multiplex PCR reads via MiXCR and lists one record per CDR3 protein. The repertoire holds roughly 580,000 distinct CDR3 sequences, with just over 45% as singletons. The source material was peripheral blood or thyroid tissue (not recorded which). The receptor source for this set is a woman younger than 35 with Graves' hyperthyroidism.

In this sample, this clonotype turned up many times. The chain recombines TRBV25-1 with TRBJ1-5, with D possibly matching TRBD1 (6 bases). Deletions cut 8 bases from V and 4 bases from J, with 30 bases between. The CDR3 extends over 19 amino acids. Germline CDR1 and CDR2: MGHDK and SYGVNS. CDR3 in amino acids: CASLPYLPSGTSLNQPQHF. The CDR3 bases are TGTGCCAGCTTACCATATTTGCCCTCCGGGACATCACTTAATCAGCCCCAGCATTTT. Full variable domain (outside the CDR3, taken from reference TRBV25-1 and TRBJ1-5): EADIYQTPRYLVIGTGKKITLECSQTMGHDKMYWYQQDPGMELHLIHYSYGVNSTEKGDLSSESTVSRIRTEHFPLTLESARPSHTSQYLCASLPYLPSGTSLNQPQHFGDGTRLSIL.

This chain joins TRBV7-2 and TRBJ1-1, with 7 bases aligning to TRBD1. This CDR3 spans 12 amino acids. With V trimmed by 5 bases and J by 7 bases, 4 bases remained unmatched. CDR1 is SGHTA and CDR2 is FQGNSA in the germline V gene. CDR3 nucleotides: TGTGCCAGCAGCATAGGGACAGTTGAAGCTTTCTTT. Protein: CASSIGTVEAFF.

A note on this clonotype: Since no conserved phenylalanine or tryptophan closes the CDR3, a read error is the likely cause. V usage is TRBV10-3 and J usage is TRBJ1-5; D remains unclear. CDR1 and CDR2 from the germline V gene are ENHRY and SYGVKD. V was clipped by 0 bases and J by 6 bases, with 6 bases between them. The CDR3 length is 13 residues. The CDR3 is CAISESLGQPQHS. CDR3 DNA sequence: TGTGCCATCAGTGAGTCGTTGGGTCAGCCCCAGCATTCA.

This chain connects TRBV25-1 to TRBJ2-5; no clear D gene. The CDR3 extends over 13 amino acids. Trimming took 5 bases from V and 1 from J, leaving 8 bases between them. Germline loops: CDR1 MGHDK, CDR2 SYGVNS. This chain's CDR3 is CASSLWSQETQYF. The CDR3 DNA is TGTGCCAGCAGTTTATGGAGCCAAGAGACCCAGTACTTC.

This clonotype was recorded many times. The chain couples TRBV7-8 to TRBJ1-5; no definite D call. Trimming cost V 4 bases and J 0 bases, with 7 bases left between them. The CDR3 extends over 14 amino acids. Germline V CDR1 and CDR2: SGHVS, FQNEAQ. CDR3: CASSSIYSNQPQHF. As DNA, the CDR3 is TGTGCCAGCAGCTCCATCTATAGCAATCAGCCCCAGCATTTT.

There are many counts of this clonotype. V and J are TRBV7-2 and TRBJ1-6; no reliable D call. This CDR3 region has 13 residues. Germline V CDR1 and CDR2: SGHTA, FQGNSA. V lost 5 bases and J lost 8, with 10 bases in between. The CDR3 DNA sequence: TGTGCCAGCAGCACTGACTGGGATTCACCCCTCCACTTT. This translates into CASSTDWDSPLHF.

V usage is TRBV7-3 and J usage is TRBJ2-5, with 10 nucleotides matching TRBD2. Germline CDR1 reads SGHTA; CDR2 reads FQGTGA. After removal of 5 bases from V and 0 bases from J, the junction contained 6 bases not matched to a gene. The CDR3 totals 16 residues. DNA for the CDR3: TGTGCCAGCAGCCCGTCTAGCGGGAGCAACCAAGAGACCCAGTACTTC. It yields the protein CASSPSSGSNQETQYF.

This clonotype came up a few times. The V and J genes are TRBV11-2 and TRBJ2-7, with a weak D call TRBD1 (5 bases). Trimming left V 1 base short and J 2 bases short, with 12 bases between. The CDR3 spans 15 residues. Germline V gene sequence: CDR1 SGHAT, CDR2 FQNNGV. CDR3 DNA: TGTGCCAGCAGCTTAGTCCAGGGTAGGACCTACGAGCAGTACTTC. It is translated as CASSLVQGRTYEQYF.

This clonotype was recorded a few times. A much larger clonotype is one base distant, so this may be a read error. The chain uses TRBV29-1 and TRBJ2-2; D is possibly TRBD2 (6 bases). This CDR3 comprises 12 residues. Between the trimmed V and J ends, which lost 4 bases and 4 bases, there was a span of 7 bases. Germline CDR1 SQVTM, CDR2 ANQGSEA. This CDR3 is CSVVGGTGELFF. The CDR3 DNA sequence: TGCAGCGTTGTGGGGGGCACCGGGGAGCTGTTTTTT.

This chain connects TRBV25-1 to TRBJ1-1, with D tentatively TRBD1 (6 bases). V shed 3 bases and J shed 5 bases, with 13 bases lying between them. This CDR3 region has 14 residues. Germline CDR1 is MGHDK and CDR2 is SYGVNS. The CDR3 loop is CASSEAGEWTEAFF. The CDR3 region has the DNA TGTGCCAGCAGTGAGGCAGGGGAGTGGACTGAAGCTTTCTTT.

To note about this clonotype: One end of the junction varies from germline; a read error may be responsible. The rearrangement uses TRBV7-2 and TRBJ2-5; the D gene could be TRBD1 or TRBD2 (6 bases each). With the DNA end fitting TRBJ2-7 better, the J assignment may be wrong. In germline, CDR1 is SGHTA, CDR2 FQGNSA. The CDR3 contains 13 residues. Here the CDR3 DNA reads TGTGCCGGCAGCTCCGGGGGCCCCTACGAGCAGTACTTC. Translated, it gives CAGSSGGPYEQYF.

This clonotype showed up just a few times. The rearrangement uses TRBV7-9 and TRBJ2-7; D is unclear. CDR3 length: 15 amino acids. Germline V gives CDR1 SEHNR, CDR2 FQNEAQ (reference sequence). V was trimmed by 1 base and J by 6 bases, leaving 16 bases between them. The CDR3 here is CASSLGELSYGEQYF. Written as DNA, the CDR3 is TGTGCCAGCAGCTTAGGGGAACTTTCATACGGCGAGCAGTACTTC.

This clonotype turned up a few times. The chain uses TRBV7-2 and TRBJ2-7; 14 positions match TRBD2. Looked up from germline, CDR1 is SGHTA and CDR2 is FQGNSA. The CDR3 extends over 17 amino acids. Germline trimming cut 5 bases from V and 0 bases from J; bases unmatched to any gene: 6. The CDR3 spells CASSRRGTSGSSYEQYF. CDR3 nucleotides: TGTGCCAGCAGCCGACGGGGGACTAGCGGGAGCTCCTACGAGCAGTACTTC. Based on the CDR3 plus reference TRBV7-2 and TRBJ2-7, the full variable domain is GAGVSQSPSNKVTEKGKDVELRCDPISGHTALYWYRQSLGQGLEFLIYFQGNSAPDKSGLPSDRFSAERTGGSVSTLTIQRTQQEDSAVYLCASSRRGTSGSSYEQYFGPGTRLTVT.